What follows are 21 T cell receptor beta chains derived from one specimen sequenced in a study of spatial heterogeneity in lung cancer. Broader study findings: How many expanded intratumoral alpha and beta TCRs were present tracked the tumor mutation count, which was a count of nonsynonymous mutations.

Time point in this sample: sample taken at primary tumor resection. These TCRs are of unknown antigen specificity. MiXCR, applied by TCRdb to the 5' RACE reads, yields one record per CDR3 protein. This table has approximately 10,000 distinct CDR3 sequences, roughly 5% appearing once. The specimen comprised lung tumor tissue, sampled at surgery. These receptors all come from a male donor with early-stage non-small cell lung cancer.

As for this clonotype: This beta chain slipped into a library made for alpha chains as a stray read, so its size is not meaningful. This sequence joins TRBV11-3 and TRBJ1-1; 7 nucleotides align to TRBD1. The CDR3 spans 13 residues. V trimming: 3 bases; J trimming: 10 bases; junction bases outside the gene matches: 8. The germline gives CDR1 SGHNT, CDR2 YENEEA. DNA for the CDR3: TGTGCCAGCAGCTTTACAGGGGCCGCTACAGCTTTCTTT. It translates to CASSFTGAATAFF.

This clonotype was detected many times. A library made for alpha chains picked up this beta chain off target, so its size means little. CDR3 nucleotide sequence: TGCAGCGCTAAACCGGGACTAGCGCGAGATAGTGAGCAGTTCTTC. It specifies CSAKPGLARDSEQFF. This chain connects TRBV29-1 to TRBJ2-1, with 10 bases lining up with TRBD2. The germline V gene encodes CDR1 SQVTM and CDR2 ANQGSEA. The ends lost 7 bases at V and 9 bases at J; junction bases unmatched: 15. The CDR3 loop spans 15 amino acids.

This clonotype was seen at least ten times. This beta chain is an off-target read within a library intended for alpha chains, so its frequency means little. The gene calls are TRBV2 and TRBJ2-3, with D tentatively TRBD1 (6 bases). CDR3 length equals 15 residues. CDR1 is SNHLY, CDR2 FYNNEI, per germline. Trimming pared 4 bases from V and 2 bases from J, leaving 13 bases between. The CDR3 nucleotides read TGTGCCAGCAGTGTAGGGGGTCTGAACACAGATACGCAGTATTTT. It encodes CASSVGGLNTDTQYF.

Comment on this clonotype: This beta chain is off target for a library built for alpha chains, so its abundance means little. The chain has TRBV7-9 and TRBJ2-1; the D call may be TRBD1 or TRBD2 (5 bases each). Germline CDR1 is SEHNR and CDR2 is FQNEAQ (reference sequence). The CDR3 is made up of 16 amino acids. Trimming left V 5 bases short and J 12 bases short, with 26 bases between. CDR3 nucleotide sequence: TGTGCCAGCAGCAAGGGCCCTGGGGCACCCTCACGGGGGCAGTTCTTC. Translation gives CASSKGPGAPSRGQFF.

This clonotype rates as medium-sized. The size of this beta chain means little, since it is a stray read in a library made for alpha chains. This chain uses TRBV12-3 or TRBV12-4 with TRBJ1-5; D perhaps matches TRBD1 (6 bases). The CDR3 sequence is 15 residues long. Trimming cost V 1 base and J 0 bases, with 7 bases left between them. The CDR3 DNA reads TGTGCCAGCAGTTTAGGGGGACATAGCAATCAGCCCCAGCATTTT. The encoded protein is CASSLGGHSNQPQHF.

This clonotype was found many times. For a library built for alpha chains, this beta chain is a stray read; little rests on its size. The CDR3 DNA follows: TGTGCCAGCAGCGTAGGGCCGCGGGGCTCCTACAATGAGCAGTTCTTC. Its protein is CASSVGPRGSYNEQFF. The rearrangement uses TRBV9 and TRBJ2-1; D perhaps matches TRBD2 (6 bases). Germline V gene data show CDR1 as SGDLS and CDR2 as YYNGEE. The length of the CDR3 is 16 residues. With 0 bases removed from V and 0 bases from J, the gap between germline ends came to 10 bases.

At least ten counts were recorded for this clonotype. This beta chain is a stray sequence in a library constructed for alpha chains; its clone size is not meaningful. The rearrangement joins TRBV25-1 to TRBJ2-7, with 9 positions matching TRBD1. CDR1 and CDR2 (germline): MGHDK, SYGVNS. The CDR3 runs to 13 residues. The V gene end was trimmed by 6 bases and the J gene end by 6 bases; junction bases not matched to a gene: 6. CDR3: CASRGTGQGEQYF. The CDR3 region has the DNA TGTGCCAGCAGGGGGACAGGGCAGGGCGAGCAGTACTTC.

This clonotype was recorded many times. A library prepared for alpha chains yielded this beta chain as an off-target read; its size is of little meaning. This chain joins TRBV4-2 and TRBJ2-3; 11 bases match TRBD2. V gave up 0 bases and J gave up 4 bases; unmatched junction bases: 6. This CDR3 spans 17 amino acids. Germline V gene lookup returns CDR1 LGHNA and CDR2 YNFKEQ. DNA for the CDR3: TGTGCCAGCAGCCAAGATCTGACTAGCGGGGCGGCAGATACGCAGTATTTT. Translation gives CASSQDLTSGAADTQYF.

Worth noting for this clonotype: This beta chain turned up in a library designed for alpha chains; as an off-target read, its abundance says little. This chain uses TRBV30 with TRBJ2-2; 7 nucleotides match TRBD1. The CDR3 has 13 residues. Germline trimming cut 2 bases from V and 8 bases from J; bases unmatched to any gene: 5. CDR1 is GTSNPN and CDR2 is SVGIG in the germline V gene (reference sequence). The CDR3: CAWSRTGLGELFF. The DNA for the CDR3 is TGTGCCTGGAGTCGGACAGGTCTTGGGGAGCTGTTTTTT.

This clonotype has at least ten counts. Within a library made for alpha chains, this beta chain is off target, and its count is uninformative. The rearrangement uses TRBV5-4 and TRBJ1-6, with D unclear. The CDR3 runs 13 residues. Per the germline V gene, CDR1 is SGHNT and CDR2 is YYREEE (reference sequence). Trimming shortened V by 2 bases and J by 7 bases, and 7 bases separated the two germline ends. The CDR3 DNA follows: TGTGCCAGCAGCTTAACACAAAATTCACCCCTCCACTTT. This codes for CASSLTQNSPLHF.

This clonotype was recorded a few times. A library made for alpha chains picked up this beta chain off target, so its size means little. V usage is TRBV5-4 and J usage is TRBJ2-1; no clear D. The CDR3 has 12 residues. The germline V and J ends were trimmed by 4 bases and 7 bases, with 9 bases remaining between them. Germline V gene data show CDR1 as SGHNT and CDR2 as YYREEE (reference sequence). CDR3 loop: CASSGTANEQFF. CDR3 bases: TGTGCCAGCAGCGGAACTGCTAATGAGCAGTTCTTC.

As concerns this clonotype: With the library built for alpha chains, this beta chain is off target and its frequency is not meaningful. The V gene is TRBV11-2, the J gene TRBJ1-3; D unresolved. The V gene lost 0 bases and the J gene lost 5 bases, with 5 bases spanning the gap. Germline values: CDR1 SGHAT, CDR2 FQNNGV. The CDR3 totals 13 residues. The CDR3: CASSLDLRNTIYF. CDR3 nucleotides: TGTGCCAGCAGCTTAGATTTACGAAACACCATATATTTT.

This clonotype was seen many times. This beta chain came through as a stray read in a library set up for alpha chains, and its size says little. The chain recombines TRBV20-1 with TRBJ2-7; D possibly corresponds to TRBD1 (5 bases). Germline values: CDR1 DFQATT, CDR2 SNEGSKA (reference sequence). Trimming took off 0 bases at V and 0 bases at J, with 12 bases between the two ends. The CDR3 loop spans 15 amino acids. In DNA form, the CDR3 reads TGCAGTGCTAGAGATCCCCAGGGCCTCTCCTACGAGCAGTACTTC. Protein sequence: CSARDPQGLSYEQYF.

This clonotype occurred many times. Little can be read into the size of this beta chain, an off-target read in a library designed for alpha chains. V usage is TRBV29-1 and J usage is TRBJ2-3, with TRBD2 matching 10 bases. V lost 8 bases and J lost 2; bases outside the gene matches: 7. Germline lookup yields CDR1 SQVTM and CDR2 ANQGSEA. The CDR3 has 14 amino acids. CDR3 nucleotide sequence: TGCAGCTCAGATAGCGGGAGGACCACAGATACGCAGTATTTT. Residues: CSSDSGRTTDTQYF.

A few counts support this clonotype. Found in a library prepared for alpha chains, this beta chain is an off-target read, and its abundance has little meaning. V usage is TRBV5-1 and J usage is TRBJ2-7, with 10 positions matching TRBD1. V shed 4 bases, J shed 5 bases, and the junction held 6 bases outside the gene matches. This CDR3 is 14 amino acids long. In germline, CDR1 is SGHRS, CDR2 YFSETQ. The CDR3 sequence: CASSHGQGENEQYF. DNA of the CDR3: TGCGCCAGCAGCCACGGACAGGGGGAGAACGAGCAGTACTTC.

This clonotype was seen repeatedly, ten times or more. Within a library made for alpha chains, this beta chain is off target, and its count is uninformative. This chain joins TRBV11-2 and TRBJ2-7; D perhaps matches TRBD1 (6 bases). Germline CDR1 reads SGHAT; CDR2 reads FQNNGV. This CDR3 contains 15 residues. V dropped 1 base and J dropped 3 bases, with 13 bases sitting between them. This CDR3 is CASSLVQGLRYEQYF. CDR3 coding DNA: TGTGCCAGCAGCTTAGTTCAGGGGCTTCGCTACGAGCAGTACTTC.

A note on this clonotype: A much larger clone sits a single nucleotide away, making a read error possible. The library was prepared for alpha chains; this beta chain is a stray read, so its frequency means little. This chain connects TRBV11-2 to TRBJ2-3; tentatively, D is TRBD2 (5 bases). The CDR3 totals 15 residues. Germline V lookup: CDR1 SGHAT, CDR2 FQNNGV. The CDR3 DNA is TGTGCCAGCAGCTTAGGGGTTCTAGCCAAAGATATGCAGTATTTT. Protein product: CASSLGVLAKDMQYF.

This clonotype was observed at least ten times. This beta chain turned up in a library designed for alpha chains; as an off-target read, its abundance says little. V and J are TRBV5-1 and TRBJ1-2; 8 nucleotides align to TRBD1. CDR1 is SGHRS, CDR2 YFSETQ, per germline. This CDR3 contains 15 residues. V dropped 4 bases and J dropped 4; count of bases not matched to a gene: 9. CDR3 amino acids: CASSERTGNAYGYTF. Written as DNA, the CDR3 is TGCGCCAGCAGCGAACGGACAGGGAATGCCTATGGCTACACCTTC.

By share, this clonotype counts as large. The library was built for alpha chains, so this beta chain is an off-target read and its size means little. The chain has TRBV3-1 and TRBJ2-2; weak D call: TRBD1 (5 bases). Trimming removed 2 bases from V and 13 bases from J, with 14 bases in between. This CDR3 contains 13 residues. Germline CDR1 and CDR2: LGHDT and YNNKEL (reference sequence). The CDR3: CASSQPDRRGLFF. The CDR3 DNA reads TGTGCCAGCAGCCAACCCGACAGAAGAGGGCTGTTTTTT.

Ten or more counts support this clonotype. This beta chain is a stray read from a library made for alpha chains; its abundance is not meaningful. The V gene is TRBV7-2, the J gene TRBJ1-2; 7 bases map to TRBD1. The CDR3 runs 17 residues. The V gene end was trimmed by 2 bases and the J gene end by 1 base; junction bases not matched to a gene: 10. Germline assignment: CDR1 SGHTA and CDR2 FQGNSA. The CDR3 coding sequence is TGTGCCAGCAGCTTAAGATCCGGTCAGGGGGTTAACTATGGCTACACCTTC. As protein: CASSLRSGQGVNYGYTF.

In this sample, this clonotype turned up a few times. This beta chain appears as a stray read in a library generated for alpha chains; its size is not informative. The chain recombines TRBV18 with TRBJ2-5; 11 bases match TRBD2. The CDR3 is 15 amino acids. With 3 bases clipped from V and 5 bases from J, the junction kept 5 bases outside the gene matches. In germline, CDR1 is KGHSH, CDR2 LQKENI. CDR3 sequence: CASSPASGGLETQYF. The CDR3 DNA reads as TGTGCCAGCTCACCTGCTAGCGGGGGGCTGGAGACCCAGTACTTC.